This T cell receptor (beta chain) was identified in a study of cytomegalovirus exposure and HLA in healthy donors. Study-wide points: Cytomegalovirus status was reportedly diagnosed by the classifier with high specificity and sensitivity.

There are 17 residues in the CDR3. Germline CDR1 SEHNR, CDR2 FQNEAQ (reference sequence). The V and J ends lost 2 bases and 0 bases respectively, with 14 bases between them. Comments on this clone: Its target is unknown.

Libraries were prepared by immunoSEQ multiplex PCR; TCRdb keeps only in-frame clonotypes and omits some of them. The table shows roughly 350,000 clones, with roughly 88% occurring only once. The TCR was taken from a woman younger than 35 in good health and CMV-seronegative. The sample comprised PBMCs. V is TRBV7-9 and J is TRBJ2-1; D is perhaps TRBD2 (5 bases). The CDR3 DNA sequence: TGTGCCAGCAGCTTATCTGCGGGTGTGAGCTCCTACAATGAGCAGTTCTTC. It is translated as CASSLSAGVSSYNEQFF.